This T cell receptor beta chain appears in the sequencing data of a study of shared clonotypes between healthy human individuals. Study outcomes and limitations: Naive CD4 clonotypes were shared across a handful of donors at 4% to 5%. Memory subsets generally showed smaller estimated richness than naive subsets did.

The authors distributed each subset's genomic DNA evenly over several immunoSEQ plates. The table came from immunoSEQ multiplex PCR; TCRdb's copy has only in-frame clones and leaves some out. Found here are millions of clones, 85% to 95% of them singletons; the top ten hold 0.1% to 0.15%. As to this clone: Its antigen is still unknown. The same CDR3 can be traced to other DNA sequences in this sample.

Splitting of CD4+ cells produced CD45RA+ naive and CD45RA-negative memory subsets. The sequencing input was naive CD4+ T cells sorted from blood. Subset indicated: CD45RA+ positively selected. This TCR was recovered from a man younger than 35 in good health.

The CDR3 loop reads CASSLGQGNQPQHF. CDR3 in DNA: TGCGCCAGCAGCCTGGGACAGGGGAACCAGCCCCAGCATTTT. The rearrangement links TRBV4-1 to TRBJ1-5, with TRBD1 identical over 10 bases. The CDR3 is 14 residues long. Germline CDR1 is MGHRA and CDR2 is YSYEKL. Trimming cost V 4 bases and J 7 bases; bases outside gene matches: 4.